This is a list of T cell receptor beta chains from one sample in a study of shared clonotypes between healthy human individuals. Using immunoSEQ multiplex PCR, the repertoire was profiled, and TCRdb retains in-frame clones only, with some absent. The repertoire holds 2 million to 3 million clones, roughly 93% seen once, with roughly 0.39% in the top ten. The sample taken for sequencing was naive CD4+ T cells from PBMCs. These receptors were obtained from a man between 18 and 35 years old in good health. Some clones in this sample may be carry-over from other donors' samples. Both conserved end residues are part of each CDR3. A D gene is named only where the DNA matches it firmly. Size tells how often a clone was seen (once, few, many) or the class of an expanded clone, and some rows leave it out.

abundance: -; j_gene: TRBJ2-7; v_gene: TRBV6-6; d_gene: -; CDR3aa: CASRLGHRYEQYF; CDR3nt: TGTGCCAGCAGACTCGGACACCGCTACGAGCAGTACTTC
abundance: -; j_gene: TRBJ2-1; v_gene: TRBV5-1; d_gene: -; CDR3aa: CASSLRQSSSYNEQFF; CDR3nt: TGCGCCAGCAGCTTACGACAGTCGAGCTCCTACAATGAGCAGTTCTTC
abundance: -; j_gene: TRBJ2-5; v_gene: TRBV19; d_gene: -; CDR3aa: CASSPKRTVETQYF; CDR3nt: TGTGCCAGTAGTCCCAAAAGGACAGTCGAGACCCAGTACTTC
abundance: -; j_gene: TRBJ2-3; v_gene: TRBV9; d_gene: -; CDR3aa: CASSVVSRGSTDTQYF; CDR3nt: TGTGCCAGCAGCGTAGTTTCTCGGGGGAGCACAGATACGCAGTATTTT
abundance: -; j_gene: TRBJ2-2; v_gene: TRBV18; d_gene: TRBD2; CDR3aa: CASSPGLAGVANTGELFF; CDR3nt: TGTGCCAGCTCACCAGGACTAGCGGGAGTAGCGAACACCGGGGAGCTGTTTTTT
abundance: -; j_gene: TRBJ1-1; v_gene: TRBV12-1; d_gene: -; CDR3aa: CASLPDFSDAEAFF; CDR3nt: TGTGCCAGCCTCCCGGATTTTTCAGACGCTGAAGCTTTCTTT
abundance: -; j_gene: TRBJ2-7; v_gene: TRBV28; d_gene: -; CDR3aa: CASSRGSGAKSYEQYF; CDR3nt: TGTGCCAGCAGCCGAGGTAGCGGCGCTAAATCCTACGAGCAGTACTTC
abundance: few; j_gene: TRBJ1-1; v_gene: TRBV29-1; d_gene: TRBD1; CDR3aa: CSGMDREAFF; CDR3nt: TGCAGCGGAATGGACAGGGAAGCTTTCTTT
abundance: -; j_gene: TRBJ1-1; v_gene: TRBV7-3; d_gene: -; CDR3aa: CASSSHRDGEAFF; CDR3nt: TGTGCCAGCAGCTCCCACAGGGACGGTGAAGCTTTCTTT
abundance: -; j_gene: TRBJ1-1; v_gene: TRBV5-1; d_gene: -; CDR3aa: CASSIRGMDTEAFF; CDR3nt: TGCGCCAGCAGCATCCGGGGAATGGACACTGAAGCTTTCTTT
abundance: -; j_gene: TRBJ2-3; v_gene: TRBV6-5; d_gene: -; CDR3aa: CASTDAGNTDTQYF; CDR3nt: TGTGCCAGCACAGACGCGGGAAACACAGATACGCAGTATTTT
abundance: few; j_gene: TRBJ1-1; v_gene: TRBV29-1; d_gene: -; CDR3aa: CSTRTDEAFF; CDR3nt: TGCAGTACTAGGACGGATGAAGCTTTCTTT
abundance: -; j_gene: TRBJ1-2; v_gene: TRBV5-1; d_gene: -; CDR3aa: CASSLATGPYGYTF; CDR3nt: TGCGCCAGCAGCTTGGCGACAGGCCCCTATGGCTACACCTTC
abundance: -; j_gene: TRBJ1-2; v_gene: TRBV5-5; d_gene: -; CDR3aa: CASSLWTDFNYGYTF; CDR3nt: TGTGCCAGCAGCCTATGGACTGATTTTAACTATGGCTACACCTTC
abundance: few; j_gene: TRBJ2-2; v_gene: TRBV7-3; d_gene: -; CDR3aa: CASSLISTGELFF; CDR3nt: TGTGCCAGCAGCTTAATCTCTACCGGGGAGCTGTTTTTT